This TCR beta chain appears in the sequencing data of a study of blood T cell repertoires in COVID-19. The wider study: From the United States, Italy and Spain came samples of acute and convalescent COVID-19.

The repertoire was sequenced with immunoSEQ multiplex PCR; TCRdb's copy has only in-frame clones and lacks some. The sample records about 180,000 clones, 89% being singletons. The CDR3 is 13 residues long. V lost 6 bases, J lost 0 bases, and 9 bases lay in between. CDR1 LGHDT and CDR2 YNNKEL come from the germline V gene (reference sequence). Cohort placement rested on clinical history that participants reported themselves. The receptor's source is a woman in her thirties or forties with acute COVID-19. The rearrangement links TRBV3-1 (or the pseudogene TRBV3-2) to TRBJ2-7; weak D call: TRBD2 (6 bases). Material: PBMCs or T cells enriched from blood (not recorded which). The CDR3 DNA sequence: TGTGCCAGCAGGCGGACTACCTCCTACGAGCAGTACTTC. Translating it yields CASRRTTSYEQYF.